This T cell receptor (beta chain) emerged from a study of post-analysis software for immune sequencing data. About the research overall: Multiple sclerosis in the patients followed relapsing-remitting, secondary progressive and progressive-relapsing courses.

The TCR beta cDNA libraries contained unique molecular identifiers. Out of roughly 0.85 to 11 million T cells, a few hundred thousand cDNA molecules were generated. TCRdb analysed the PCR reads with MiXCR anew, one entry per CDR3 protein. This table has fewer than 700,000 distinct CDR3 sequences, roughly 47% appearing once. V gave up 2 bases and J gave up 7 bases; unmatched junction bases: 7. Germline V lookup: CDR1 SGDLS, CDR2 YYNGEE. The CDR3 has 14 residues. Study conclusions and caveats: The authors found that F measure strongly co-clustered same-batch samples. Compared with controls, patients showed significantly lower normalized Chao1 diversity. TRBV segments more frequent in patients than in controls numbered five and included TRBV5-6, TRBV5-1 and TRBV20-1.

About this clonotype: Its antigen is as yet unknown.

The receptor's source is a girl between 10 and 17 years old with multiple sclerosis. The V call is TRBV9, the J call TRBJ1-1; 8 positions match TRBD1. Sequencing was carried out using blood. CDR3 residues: CASSVGQGAFEAFF. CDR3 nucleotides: TGTGCCAGCAGCGTCGGGCAGGGGGCTTTTGAAGCTTTCTTT.